A selection of T cell receptor beta chains follows, all from one sample in a study of T cell responses to AZD1222 COVID-19 vaccine. Data came from immunoSEQ multiplex PCR; TCRdb stores just in-frame clones and leaves some out. There are approximately 90,000 clones in the sample; about 89% occur only once, and 6.5% to 8.5% lies in the top ten. The starting material was peripheral blood, obtained on day 0 of AZD1222 vaccination. These receptors originate from an adult in good health. The CDR3 runs from the conserved cysteine through the conserved F or W. Each record gives: J gene, D gene, V gene, CDR3 DNA, CDR3 protein. The D gene is left open where the match is weak.

>TRBJ2-3|TRBD2|TRBV2
TGTGCCAGCCGTGGGGGGGTCACAGATACGCAGTATTTT
CASRGGVTDTQYF
>TRBJ1-6|-|TRBV19
TGTGCCAGTAGTATGGCCCCGGGTTCACCCCTCCACTTT
CASSMAPGSPLHF
>TRBJ1-5|TRBD1|TRBV6-2/TRBV6-3
TGTGCCAGCAGTTATAACAGGGGTTTTAATCTCGGGCAGCCCCAGCATTTT
CASSYNRGFNLGQPQHF
>TRBJ1-1|TRBD1|TRBV28
TGTGCCAGCAGTTCCCCGGACAGGTACACTGAAGCTTTCTTT
CASSSPDRYTEAFF
>TRBJ2-5|TRBD2|TRBV11-3
TGTGCCAGCTGTGGACTAGTTGAAGAGACCCAGTACTTC
CASCGLVEETQYF
>TRBJ2-7|-|TRBV11-2
TGTGCCAGCAGCTTAGAGGGCAGGGGATCCTACGAGCAGTACTTC
CASSLEGRGSYEQYF
>TRBJ1-5|-|TRBV2
TGTGCCAGCAGTGTCCGGGGGGGCAGGGCTCAGCCCCAGCATTTT
CASSVRGGRAQPQHF
>TRBJ1-6|-|TRBV5-1
TGCGCCAGCAGCTTGGGAGGGACCCTCGGCTCACCCCTCCACTTT
CASSLGGTLGSPLHF
>TRBJ1-1|TRBD1|TRBV7-3
TGTGCCAGCACCAAGGACAGGGGGAACACTGAAGCTTTCTTT
CASTKDRGNTEAFF
>TRBJ1-2|-|TRBV12-3/TRBV12-4
TGTGCCAGCGACCAGGGTGCCTATGGCTACACCTTC
CASDQGAYGYTF
>TRBJ1-2|-|TRBV11-1
TGTGCCAGCAGCGCGACAGTTAACTATGGCTACACCTTC
CASSATVNYGYTF
>TRBJ1-6|TRBD1|TRBV6-1
TGTGCCAGCAGGTTCCTACAGGGGGATAATTCACCCCTCCACTTT
CASRFLQGDNSPLHF
>TRBJ2-5|-|TRBV27
TGTGCCAGCAGCGAGGCGACCCGAGGGGAGACCCAGTACTTC
CASSEATRGETQYF
>TRBJ2-2|TRBD2|TRBV2
TGTGCCAGCAGACTACTAGCGGGGAACACCGGGGAGCTGTTTTTT
CASRLLAGNTGELFF
>TRBJ2-1|-|TRBV12-5
TGTGCTAGTGGCTGGCGGTATGTGGATGAGCAGTTCTTC
CASGWRYVDEQFF
>TRBJ1-1|-|TRBV19
TGTGCCAGTAGAGGTGGAGGCCATGAAGCTTTCTTT
CASRGGGHEAFF
>TRBJ1-1|TRBD1|TRBV30
TGTGCCTGGAGTGTACGGTCCGGACAGGGGGCTGGTAAGGGCACTGAAGCTTTCTTT
CAWSVRSGQGAGKGTEAFF
>TRBJ2-2|TRBD1|TRBV6-4
TGTGCCAGCAGTGACTCACAGGGGGCGAGCGGGGAGCTGTTTTTT
CASSDSQGASGELFF